The 17 T cell receptor beta chains below come from one sample, sequenced in a study of blood T cell repertoires in COVID-19. Method: immunoSEQ multiplex PCR; TCRdb's copy keeps in-frame clones and lacks some. The sample yields about 250,000 clones, approximately 85% seen once. The sample was peripheral blood. These receptors were taken from a woman older than 75 with COVID-19, enrolled during active disease.

The V call is TRBV6-1, the J call TRBJ1-1, with a weak D call TRBD1 (5 bases). Trimming cost V 2 bases and J 0 bases, with 10 bases left between them. This CDR3 has 15 amino acids. CDR1 and CDR2 (germline): MNHNS, SASEGT. CDR3 coding DNA: TGTGCCAGCAGTGAAAGGAGGGACTTGAACACTGAAGCTTTCTTT. It codes for CASSERRDLNTEAFF.

The gene calls are TRBV7-9 and TRBJ1-5; a possible D gene is TRBD1 (6 bases). In germline, CDR1 is SEHNR, CDR2 FQNEAQ (reference sequence). The length of the CDR3 is 13 residues. Between the trimmed V and J ends, which lost 5 bases and 5 bases, there was a span of 10 bases. The CDR3 DNA follows: TGTGCCAGCAGCCCTTCAGGGGATCAGCCCCAGCATTTT. This gives the protein CASSPSGDQPQHF.

This chain connects TRBV28 to TRBJ1-5, with D tentatively TRBD1 (6 bases). The CDR3 runs to 14 residues. The germline V gene has CDR1 MDHEN and CDR2 SYDVKM. Deletions cut 2 bases from V and 6 bases from J, with 11 bases between. CDR3 nucleotides: TGTGCCAGCAGTTTAGAGCGAGGGGGTCAGCCCCAGCATTTT. Translation: CASSLERGGQPQHF.

The rearrangement links TRBV7-3 to TRBJ1-2; 7 nucleotides agree with TRBD1. The germline gives CDR1 SGHTA, CDR2 FQGTGA. This CDR3 region has 13 residues. The trim removed 5 bases at V and 12 bases at J, leaving 12 bases unmatched. CDR3 sequence: CASSLDAGTVHTF. CDR3 in DNA: TGTGCCAGCAGCCTAGACGCCGGGACAGTCCACACCTTC. Variable domain in full (rest from reference TRBV7-3 and TRBJ1-2): GAGVSQTPSNKVTEKGKYVELRCDPISGHTALYWYRQSLGQGPEFLIYFQGTGAADDSGLPNDRFFAVRPEGSVSTLKIQRTERGDSAVYLCASSLDAGTVHTFGSGTRLTVV.

The CDR3, as DNA: TGTGCCAGCAGGGAAGCGGGGAACACCGGGGAGCTGTTTTTT. Its protein is CASREAGNTGELFF. The V and J genes are TRBV9 and TRBJ2-2; tentatively, D is TRBD2 (6 bases). The CDR3 is made up of 14 amino acids. CDR1 is SGDLS, CDR2 YYNGEE, per germline. Deletions cut 5 bases from V and 1 base from J, with 9 bases between.

The sample holds one count of this clone. The chain's CDR3 is CASSLLGQGITDTQYF. In nucleotides, the CDR3 is TGTGCCAGCAGCTTGCTGGGACAGGGAATCACAGATACGCAGTATTTT. This chain uses TRBV5-6 with TRBJ2-3; 9 bases align to TRBD1. CDR1 and CDR2 (germline): SGHDT, YYEEEE. V was pared by 1 base and J by 2 bases, with 5 bases of the junction left unmatched. The CDR3 loop spans 16 amino acids. The full variable domain, completed using reference TRBV5-6 and TRBJ2-3, is DAGVTQSPTHLIKTRGQQVTLRCSPKSGHDTVSWYQQALGQGPQFIFQYYEEEERQRGNFPDRFSGHQFPNYSSELNVNALLLGDSALYLCASSLLGQGITDTQYFGPGTRLTVL.

The chain recombines TRBV10-2 with TRBJ2-1; 13 bases match TRBD2. This CDR3 region has 16 residues. V lost 6 bases, J lost 8 bases, and 10 bases stayed unmatched. Germline V lookup: CDR1 WSHSY, CDR2 SAAADI. CDR3 loop: CASRNSTSGGAHEQFF. The CDR3 DNA reads TGCGCCAGCAGGAACTCTACTAGCGGGGGGGCCCATGAGCAGTTCTTC.

This chain joins TRBV18 and TRBJ1-3, with D possibly matching TRBD1 (5 bases). The CDR3 is made up of 13 amino acids. The germline gives CDR1 KGHSH, CDR2 LQKENI. V was trimmed by 3 bases and J by 4 bases, leaving 7 bases between them. CDR3 DNA sequence: TGTGCCAGCTCACCGACAGTAGGAAACACCATATATTTT. Translated: CASSPTVGNTIYF.

The rearrangement links TRBV5-1 to TRBJ2-1; weak D call: TRBD2 (6 bases). CDR1 is SGHRS and CDR2 is YFSETQ in the germline V gene. Trimming took 1 base from V and 5 from J, leaving 13 bases between them. The CDR3 consists of 15 residues. The CDR3 DNA is TGCGCCAGCAGCTTGCCCCTGTGGGGGGACAATGAGCAGTTCTTC. Protein: CASSLPLWGDNEQFF.

The V call is TRBV5-1, the J call TRBJ1-4, with 7 bases that match TRBD1. In germline, CDR1 is SGHRS, CDR2 YFSETQ. The CDR3 totals 13 residues. V lost 3 bases and J lost 7; bases outside the gene matches: 3. Here the CDR3 reads CASSSGQVEKLFF. The CDR3 nucleotides read TGCGCCAGCAGCTCAGGACAGGTTGAAAAACTGTTTTTT.

The chain couples TRBV5-1 to TRBJ2-1, with 8 bases fitting TRBD2. This CDR3 is 14 amino acids long. The V segment lost 6 bases and the J segment 3 bases; nucleotides outside the gene matches: 5. CDR1 SGHRS and CDR2 YFSETQ come from the germline V gene. DNA for the CDR3: TGCGCCAGCACCCTTAGCGGGGACTACAATGAGCAGTTCTTC. Its translation is CASTLSGDYNEQFF.

The chain recombines TRBV28 with TRBJ1-2; 7 nucleotides line up with TRBD1. The junction had 6 bases not matched to a gene; V was cut back by 11 bases and J by 3 bases. Germline V lookup: CDR1 MDHEN, CDR2 SYDVKM. The CDR3 consists of 12 residues. Here the CDR3 DNA reads TGTGCCTCCCAACAGGGGTACTATGGCTACACCTTC. Translated, it gives CASQQGYYGYTF.

This rearrangement joins TRBV2 to TRBJ1-5; TRBD1 matches 8 bases. CDR1 and CDR2 from the germline V gene are SNHLY and FYNNEI. V lost 4 bases, J lost 0 bases, and 2 bases stayed unmatched. The CDR3 covers 15 residues. CDR3 bases: TGTGCCAGCAGTGCCCAGGGGGCTAGCAATCAGCCCCAGCATTTT. It specifies CASSAQGASNQPQHF.

The chain recombines TRBV11-2 with TRBJ2-1; D not resolved. The CDR3 covers 15 residues. Germline assignment: CDR1 SGHAT and CDR2 FQNNGV. Trimming pared 3 bases from V and 5 bases from J, leaving 14 bases between. The chain's CDR3 is CASSLGPGNNNEQFF. The CDR3 DNA follows: TGTGCCAGCAGCTTGGGTCCAGGAAATAACAATGAGCAGTTCTTC. Using reference TRBV11-2 and TRBJ2-1 for the parts outside the CDR3, the full variable domain is EAGVAQSPRYKIIEKRQSVAFWCNPISGHATLYWYQQILGQGPKLLIQFQNNGVVDDSQLPKDRFSAERLKGVDSTLKIQPAKLEDSAVYLCASSLGPGNNNEQFFGPGTRLTVL.

V usage is TRBV24-1 and J usage is TRBJ1-2; 10 bases align to TRBD1. Germline CDR1 reads KGHDR; CDR2 reads SFDVKD. With V trimmed by 1 base and J by 7 bases, 5 bases remained unmatched. The CDR3 is 15 residues long. CDR3 residues: CATSDLRDRGAGYTF. CDR3 DNA: TGTGCCACCAGTGATTTAAGGGACAGGGGTGCTGGCTACACCTTC.

CDR3 sequence: CAITGTGSGNNYEQYF. CDR3 nucleotides: TGTGCCATCACAGGGACAGGGAGTGGGAATAACTACGAGCAGTACTTC. The rearrangement links TRBV10-3 to TRBJ2-7; the match to TRBD1 covers 9 bases. The CDR3 covers 16 residues. Germline CDR1 and CDR2: ENHRY and SYGVKD. J lost 3 bases, V lost 7 bases, and 13 bases had no gene match.

The V and J genes are TRBV19 and TRBJ1-3; the D is unclear. V gave up 10 bases and J gave up 1 base, with 11 bases separating them. Germline-derived CDR1 and CDR2 are LNHDA and SQIVND (reference sequence). This CDR3 contains 13 residues. CDR3 residues: CATWAQSGNTIYF. The CDR3 nucleotides read TGTGCCACCTGGGCGCAGTCTGGAAACACCATATATTTT. Variable domain in full (rest from reference TRBV19 and TRBJ1-3): DGGITQSPKYLFRKEGQNVTLSCEQNLNHDAMYWYRQDPGQGLRLIYYSQIVNDFQKGDIAEGYSVSREKKESFPLTVTSAQKNPTAFYLCATWAQSGNTIYFGEGSWLTVV.